This TCR beta chain was retrieved from a study of T-cell reconstitution after alpha-beta-depleted transplantation in children. Whole-study findings and limits: T-cell counts and diversity at one year post-transplant came mainly from newly produced T cells. Reportedly, alpha-beta T cells present about two months post-transplant originated from several hundred expanded clones of graft origin.

This clonotype was recorded many times. Its antigen remains unidentified. Unique molecular identifiers were incorporated into the prepared TCRbeta library. A single record per CDR3 protein comes from TCRdb applying MiXCR to the PCR reads. The data show about 600,000 distinct CDR3 sequences, approximately 12% seen once. The CDR3 is 15 amino acids. The trim removed 3 bases at V and 6 bases at J, leaving 6 bases unmatched. The germline V gene encodes CDR1 SGHDN and CDR2 FVKESK. The TCR comes from a male patient aged 10 to 17 who had a stem cell transplant for acute myeloid leukemia, so the T cells may come from the graft donor. J is TRBJ2-7 and V is TRBV14; 12 nucleotides match TRBD2. The sample in question was PBMCs, mostly from graft donor cells, obtained 360 days after TCRalphabeta/CD19-depleted stem cell transplant. Here the CDR3 reads CASSQFLAGGVEQYF. CDR3 nucleotide sequence: TGTGCCAGCAGCCAGTTTCTAGCGGGAGGGGTCGAGCAGTACTTC.